This note documents a single T cell receptor (beta chain) sequence. The antigen it recognizes is unknown. There are no base qualities to consult, and no much larger clone falls within one base. The Qiagen DNeasy kit was used to extract genomic DNA both from unsorted PBMCs and from the negatively selected CD4+ and CD8+ fractions. Using primers that anneal to V and J segments, immunoSEQ multiplex PCR amplified the TCR beta CDR3 regions. A synthetic immune receptor repertoire was used to minimize amplification bias, and any remaining bias was removed computationally after sequencing. In the original analysis: Custom Python scripts were used to quantify repertoire diversity as the Shannon entropy index. Unsorted, CD4+ and CD8+ repertoires were analyzed separately, except in combined analyses where CD4+ and CD8+ sequences were merged in silico. A clone was considered expanded if an increase in frequency of at least 2-fold after treatment relative to C1D1 was found, and a pseudocount of 0.5 was applied to clones undetected at baseline. Clones with 0 or 1 copy at C1D1 were defined as singleton clones, while clones with 2 or more copies were defined as non-singleton clones. Clones expanded in unsorted samples were assigned a CD4+, CD8+ or unknown annotation through matching of protein sequences in sorted samples from the same patient. Wilcoxon tests on paired samples were used to test changes in diversity from C1D1 to C4D1. TCRdb re-hosts the immuneACCESS table, in-frame sequences only. Its copies lack some clones; in the studies checked, an unresolved V gene accounts for under half of them, and the cause for the rest is not known. D and trimming were read from the DNA, whereas the V and J calls and clone size are those reported in that table. The sample has 9,000 to 13,000 clones on record, 80% of them singletons. The ten largest clones capture 34% of the sample.

The data originate from a study of PD-1 blockade in classical Hodgkin lymphoma (dated by TCRdb to the early 2020s). Regarding the study in general: Nivolumab dosing was 3 mg/kg intravenously every 2 weeks, continuing until either disease progression or unacceptable toxicity. To define a peripheral blood immune signature of response to PD-1 blockade in classical Hodgkin lymphoma, the study combined TCR beta sequencing with CyTOF.

The time point label, as the study defines it: cycle 2 day 1 (C2D1) of nivolumab. Every trial patient had relapsed after autologous stem cell transplantation, and cohorts A, B and C differed in prior brentuximab vedotin exposure. The trial cohort was composed of under 70 patients with relapsed/refractory classical Hodgkin lymphoma, for whom complete response, partial response or progressive disease was recorded as best overall response. Single-agent nivolumab was administered to trial patients in the multi-cohort phase II CheckMate 205 trial. Best overall response was determined by an independent review committee according to the 2007 International Working Group response criteria. Trial PBMCs were collected immediately before nivolumab initiation (C1D1) and during therapy at cycle 2 day 1 and cycle 4 day 1. Peripheral blood was collected in 8 mL Vacutainer Cell Preparation Tubes, from which PBMCs were isolated by centrifugation and then cryopreserved.

CDR1 and CDR2 were assigned from the germline V gene as MDHEN and SYDVKM. Counted from cysteine to phenylalanine, this CDR3 has 15 amino acids. Here the CDR3 DNA is all that survives: 45 bases in frame from base 1. The V end loses 4 bases and the J end loses 2 bases, and a stretch of 11 bases separates them. Points the paper makes about the study in general: Lower diversity was observed in patients in whom nivolumab was started less than 1 year after ASCT, and these patients were excluded from later analyses so that confounding by immune reconstitution would be avoided. Trial patients with a complete response had baseline diversity similar to that of newly diagnosed patients, while partial responders and progressors had significantly lower diversity. Baseline TCR diversity was reported to be lower in newly diagnosed patients than in healthy donors and to be lower still in relapsed/refractory patients. The study covered only a single clinical trial cohort, and the causes of the repertoire differences, possibly disease activity or prior therapy, were still not defined. A significant rise by C4D1 was seen in CD4+ but not CD8+ TCR diversity (p=0.0027 vs p=0.16), with the rise being most apparent in complete responders (p=0.02).

The sequence joins TRBV28 to TRBJ2-2, with TRBD1 perhaps the D gene, on 6 matching bases. The material sequenced was peripheral blood mononuclear cells (PBMCs), taken before the second cycle of nivolumab. This receptor was taken from a human donor with classical Hodgkin lymphoma. The CDR3 is CASSSLGTNTGELFF. DNA sequence: TGTGCCAGCAGTTCTTTAGGGACAAACACCGGGGAGCTGTTTTTT.